These 16 T cell receptor beta chains share one sample of origin, sequenced in a study of T cell clonotyping in hematopoietic cell transplantation. This table comes from immunoSEQ multiplex PCR, and its TCRdb copy is limited to in-frame clones, with some not included. This table holds around 11,000 clones, around 86% found once. The sequencing here drew on PBMCs, taken 180 days after allogeneic stem cell transplant. The receptors come from a male patient aged 55-69 years who had an allogeneic stem cell transplant from an unrelated donor, so the T cells may come from the graft donor. Some clones in this sample may be carry-over from other donors' samples.

The chain employs TRBV19 and TRBJ1-5; D gene uncertain. The CDR3 has 15 residues. Germline loops: CDR1 LNHDA, CDR2 SQIVND (reference sequence). V dropped 3 bases and J dropped 0 bases, with 9 bases sitting between them. CDR3 loop: CASSMLGSSNQPQHF. The DNA of the CDR3 is TGTGCCAGTAGTATGCTAGGGAGTAGCAATCAGCCCCAGCATTTT.

The chain joins TRBV5-1 to TRBJ1-2, with D possibly matching TRBD1 (6 bases). In germline, CDR1 is SGHRS, CDR2 YFSETQ. V lost 5 bases and J 0 bases, leaving 14 bases between the germline ends. The CDR3 runs 15 residues. For the CDR3, the DNA is TGCGCCAGCAGATCGACAGGACTTTCTAACTATGGCTACACCTTC. The encoded protein is CASRSTGLSNYGYTF. Full variable domain (missing parts from reference TRBV5-1 and TRBJ1-2): KAGVTQTPRYLIKTRGQQVTLSCSPISGHRSVSWYQQTPGQGLQFLFEYFSETQRNKGNFPGRFSGRQFSNSRSEMNVSTLELGDSALYLCASRSTGLSNYGYTFGSGTRLTVV.

This chain uses TRBV12-5 with TRBJ1-6; tentatively, D is TRBD1 (6 bases). Germline lookup yields CDR1 LGHNT and CDR2 FRNRAP. This CDR3 is 17 amino acids long. Trimming pared 3 bases from V and 4 bases from J, leaving 16 bases between. The DNA of the CDR3 is TGTGCTAGTGGTTTCCAAGGGCAGGGGAATTATAATTCACCCCTCCACTTT. Protein sequence: CASGFQGQGNYNSPLHF.

The chain couples TRBV13 to TRBJ2-7, with D perhaps matching TRBD2 (6 bases). From germline, CDR1 is PRHDT and CDR2 FYEKMQ (reference sequence). This CDR3 contains 13 residues. Deletions cut 3 bases from V and 5 bases from J, with 11 bases between. The CDR3, as DNA: TGTGCCAGCAGCTTGGAGGGAAACGACGAGCAGTACTTC. Amino acid sequence: CASSLEGNDEQYF.

V and J are TRBV7-2 and TRBJ2-1; no reliable D call. V was cut by 5 bases and J by 6 bases, with 11 bases left in between. The CDR3 covers 13 residues. Looked up from germline, CDR1 is SGHTA and CDR2 is FQGNSA. The DNA of the CDR3 is TGTGCCAGCAGCATAAGTTCGGGCAATGAGCAGTTCTTC. Translating gives CASSISSGNEQFF. The full variable domain, with the rest looked up from reference TRBV7-2 and TRBJ2-1, is GAGVSQSPSNKVTEKGKDVELRCDPISGHTALYWYRQSLGQGLEFLIYFQGNSAPDKSGLPSDRFSAERTGGSVSTLTIQRTQQEDSAVYLCASSISSGNEQFFGPGTRLTVL.

The J gene is TRBJ1-2, the V gene TRBV7-2; no firm D call. The CDR3 sequence is 12 residues long. Looked up from germline, CDR1 is SGHTA and CDR2 is FQGNSA. V shed 5 bases and J shed 7 bases, with 11 bases lying between them. CDR3 protein: CASSGRGGGYTF. For the CDR3, the DNA is TGTGCCAGCAGCGGGAGAGGCGGTGGCTACACCTTC.

This clone is a singleton in its sample. This chain connects TRBV6-5 to TRBJ1-1, with D unresolved. Trimming removed 2 bases at V and 5 bases at J, with 12 bases between. The CDR3 length is 14 residues. Germline CDR1 and CDR2: MNHEY and SVGAGI. The CDR3 loop reads CASSYIRSDTEAFF. DNA of the CDR3: TGTGCCAGCAGTTACATCCGTAGCGATACTGAAGCTTTCTTT.

CDR3 nucleotide sequence: TGTGCCATCAGTGAGTCTACTATCACCGGGGAGCTGTTTTTT. It yields the protein CAISESTITGELFF. This chain joins TRBV10-3 and TRBJ2-2; D not resolved. V gave up 0 bases and J gave up 4 bases, with 6 bases separating them. The CDR3 is 14 amino acids. CDR1 is ENHRY and CDR2 is SYGVKD in the germline V gene.

This clone was seen a single time. This chain uses TRBV4-1 with TRBJ2-7; 7 bases are shared with TRBD1. V gave up 3 bases and J gave up 5 bases; unmatched junction bases: 4. Germline V gene data show CDR1 as MGHRA and CDR2 as YSYEKL. CDR3 length equals 13 residues. The CDR3 region is CASSHGTDNEQYF. The DNA of the CDR3 is TGCGCCAGCAGCCACGGGACAGATAACGAGCAGTACTTC.

The V gene is TRBV4-3, the J gene TRBJ1-2; 8 nucleotides match TRBD1. The CDR3 is made up of 17 amino acids. V was pared by 4 bases and J by 6 bases, with 16 bases of the junction left unmatched. The V gene's germline CDR1 is LGHNA and CDR2 YSLEER. DNA for the CDR3: TGCGCCAGCAGCCCCCTGGCGGCCTGGACAGGGTATGATGGCTACACCTTC. Its translation: CASSPLAAWTGYDGYTF.

The chain uses TRBV5-4 and TRBJ2-1; D could derive from TRBD1 or TRBD2 (5 bases each). V was cut by 0 bases and J by 2 bases, with 12 bases left in between. CDR3 length: 16 amino acids. CDR1 SGHNT and CDR2 YYREEE come from the germline V gene (reference sequence). The DNA for the CDR3 is TGTGCCAGCAGCTTGGCACACGGGGACCCCTACAATGAGCAGTTCTTC. Translating it yields CASSLAHGDPYNEQFF.

The chain recombines TRBV25-1 with TRBJ1-2, with D possibly matching TRBD1 (6 bases). Germline V gives CDR1 MGHDK, CDR2 SYGVNS. The V and J ends lost 6 bases and 8 bases respectively, with 16 bases between them. The CDR3 runs to 13 residues. CDR3 coding DNA: TGTGCCAGCAGAGGGGGGGGAGCGGGGGGCTACACCTTC. It codes for CASRGGGAGGYTF.

This clone was found once. The chain joins TRBV5-4 to TRBJ2-5; 7 bases fit TRBD2. Per the germline V gene, CDR1 is SGHNT and CDR2 is YYREEE (reference sequence). The CDR3 is 15 amino acids. The V gene end was trimmed by 7 bases and the J gene end by 3 bases; junction bases not matched to a gene: 12. CDR3 sequence: CASASDGGREETQYF. Here the CDR3 DNA reads TGTGCCAGCGCCTCCGACGGGGGGAGGGAAGAGACCCAGTACTTC.

V is TRBV5-4 and J is TRBJ1-2; a possible D gene is TRBD1 (5 bases). The CDR3 is 17 amino acids. Germline V gene data show CDR1 as SGHNT and CDR2 as YYREEE (reference sequence). Trimming pared 4 bases from V and 1 base from J, leaving 20 bases between. The CDR3, as DNA: TGTGCCAGCAGCCCTCACCGGGACTCCACTTATAACTATGGCTACACCTTC. This encodes CASSPHRDSTYNYGYTF.

This clone appeared a few times. The chain couples TRBV4-1 to TRBJ1-1; the D is unclear. Germline CDR1 is MGHRA and CDR2 is YSYEKL. V was clipped by 3 bases and J by 0 bases, with 5 bases between them. The CDR3 loop spans 13 amino acids. The CDR3 here is CASSQKMNTEAFF. The CDR3 nucleotides are TGCGCCAGCAGCCAGAAGATGAACACTGAAGCTTTCTTT.

This chain connects TRBV2 to TRBJ1-2; TRBD1 matches at 7 bases. CDR3 length equals 14 residues. The germline V gene has CDR1 SNHLY and CDR2 FYNNEI. V gave up 5 bases and J gave up 0 bases; unmatched junction bases: 3. As DNA, the CDR3 is TGTGCCAGCAGTTGGACAGGAACTAACTATGGCTACACCTTC. Translation: CASSWTGTNYGYTF.